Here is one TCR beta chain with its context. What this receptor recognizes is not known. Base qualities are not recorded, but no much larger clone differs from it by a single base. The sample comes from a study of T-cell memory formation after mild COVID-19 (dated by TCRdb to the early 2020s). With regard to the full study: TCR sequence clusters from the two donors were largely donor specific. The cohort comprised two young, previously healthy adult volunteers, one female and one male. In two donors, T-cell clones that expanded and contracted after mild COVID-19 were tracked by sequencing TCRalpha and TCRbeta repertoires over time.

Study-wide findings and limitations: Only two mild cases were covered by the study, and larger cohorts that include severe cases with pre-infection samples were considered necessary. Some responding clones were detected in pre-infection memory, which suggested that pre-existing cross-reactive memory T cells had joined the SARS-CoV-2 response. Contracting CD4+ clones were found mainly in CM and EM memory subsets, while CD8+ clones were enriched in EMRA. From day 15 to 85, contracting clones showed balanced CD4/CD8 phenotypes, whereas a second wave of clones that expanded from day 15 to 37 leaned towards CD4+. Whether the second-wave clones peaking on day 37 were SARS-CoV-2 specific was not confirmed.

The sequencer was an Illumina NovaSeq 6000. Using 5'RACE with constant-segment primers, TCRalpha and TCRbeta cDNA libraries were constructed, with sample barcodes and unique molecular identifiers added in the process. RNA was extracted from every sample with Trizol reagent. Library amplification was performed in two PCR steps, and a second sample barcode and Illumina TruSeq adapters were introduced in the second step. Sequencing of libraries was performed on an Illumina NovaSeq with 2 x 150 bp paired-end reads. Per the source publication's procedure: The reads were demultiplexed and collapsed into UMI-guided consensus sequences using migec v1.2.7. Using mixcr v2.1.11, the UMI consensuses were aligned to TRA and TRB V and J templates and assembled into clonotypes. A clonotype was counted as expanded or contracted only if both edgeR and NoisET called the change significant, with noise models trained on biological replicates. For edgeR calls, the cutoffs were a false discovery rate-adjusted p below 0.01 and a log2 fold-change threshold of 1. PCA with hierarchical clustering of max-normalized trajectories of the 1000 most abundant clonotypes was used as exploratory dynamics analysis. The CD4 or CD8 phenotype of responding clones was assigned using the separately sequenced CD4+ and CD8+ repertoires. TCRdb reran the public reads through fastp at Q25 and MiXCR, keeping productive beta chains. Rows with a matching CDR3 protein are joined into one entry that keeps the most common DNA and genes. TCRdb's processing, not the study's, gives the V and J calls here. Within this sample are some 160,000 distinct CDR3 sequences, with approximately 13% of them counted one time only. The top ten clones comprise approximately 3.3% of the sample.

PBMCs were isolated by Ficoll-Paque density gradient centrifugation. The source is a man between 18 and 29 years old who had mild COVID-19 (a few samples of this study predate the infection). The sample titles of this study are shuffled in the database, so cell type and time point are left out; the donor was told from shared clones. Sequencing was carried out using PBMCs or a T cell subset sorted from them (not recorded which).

The bases read TGTGCCAGCAGCCTAACACAGGGGAGGCAGCCCCAGCATTTT. Its translation is CASSLTQGRQPQHF. The V gene is TRBV27 and the J gene is TRBJ1-5; 7 junctional bases match TRBD1. Relative to germline, V is missing 6 bases and J is missing 7 bases, with 9 bases of the junction outside any gene match. Counted from cysteine to phenylalanine, this CDR3 has 14 amino acids. The sequence is cut down to CDR3 DNA, 42 bases in frame from base 1. The germline V gene (reference sequence) specifies MNHEY as CDR1 and SMNVEV as CDR2.